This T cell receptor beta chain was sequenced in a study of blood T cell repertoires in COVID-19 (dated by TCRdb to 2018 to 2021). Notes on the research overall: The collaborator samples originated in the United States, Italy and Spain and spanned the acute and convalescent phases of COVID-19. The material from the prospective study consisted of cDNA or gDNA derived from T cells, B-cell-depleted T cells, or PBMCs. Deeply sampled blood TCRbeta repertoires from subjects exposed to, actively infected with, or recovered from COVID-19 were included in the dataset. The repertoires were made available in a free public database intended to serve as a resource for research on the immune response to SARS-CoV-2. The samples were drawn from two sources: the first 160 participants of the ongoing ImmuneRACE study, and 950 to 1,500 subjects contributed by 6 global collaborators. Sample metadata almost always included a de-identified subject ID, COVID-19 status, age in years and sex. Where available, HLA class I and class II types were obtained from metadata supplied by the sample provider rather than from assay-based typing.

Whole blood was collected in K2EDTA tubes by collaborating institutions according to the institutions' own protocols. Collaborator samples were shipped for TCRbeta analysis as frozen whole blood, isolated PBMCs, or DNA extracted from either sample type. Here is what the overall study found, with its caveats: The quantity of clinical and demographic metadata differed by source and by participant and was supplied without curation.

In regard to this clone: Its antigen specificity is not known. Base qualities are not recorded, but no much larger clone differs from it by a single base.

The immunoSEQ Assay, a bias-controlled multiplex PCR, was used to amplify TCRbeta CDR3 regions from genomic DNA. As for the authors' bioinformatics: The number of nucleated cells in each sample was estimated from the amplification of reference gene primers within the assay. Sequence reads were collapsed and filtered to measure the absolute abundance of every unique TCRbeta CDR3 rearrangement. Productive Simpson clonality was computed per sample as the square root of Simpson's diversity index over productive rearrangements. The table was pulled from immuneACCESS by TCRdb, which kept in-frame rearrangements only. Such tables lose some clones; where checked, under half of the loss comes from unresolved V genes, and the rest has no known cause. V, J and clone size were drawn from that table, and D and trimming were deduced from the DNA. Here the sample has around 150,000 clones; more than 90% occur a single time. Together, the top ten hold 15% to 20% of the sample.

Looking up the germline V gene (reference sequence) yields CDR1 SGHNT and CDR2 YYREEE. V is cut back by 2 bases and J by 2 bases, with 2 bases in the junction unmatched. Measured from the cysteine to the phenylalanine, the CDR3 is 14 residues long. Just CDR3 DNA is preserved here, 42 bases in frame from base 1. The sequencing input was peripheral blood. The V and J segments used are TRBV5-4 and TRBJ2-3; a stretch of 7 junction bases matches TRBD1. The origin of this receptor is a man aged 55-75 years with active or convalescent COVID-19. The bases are TGTGCCAGCAGCTTCGGGACAGCCACAGATACGCAGTATTTT. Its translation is CASSFGTATDTQYF.